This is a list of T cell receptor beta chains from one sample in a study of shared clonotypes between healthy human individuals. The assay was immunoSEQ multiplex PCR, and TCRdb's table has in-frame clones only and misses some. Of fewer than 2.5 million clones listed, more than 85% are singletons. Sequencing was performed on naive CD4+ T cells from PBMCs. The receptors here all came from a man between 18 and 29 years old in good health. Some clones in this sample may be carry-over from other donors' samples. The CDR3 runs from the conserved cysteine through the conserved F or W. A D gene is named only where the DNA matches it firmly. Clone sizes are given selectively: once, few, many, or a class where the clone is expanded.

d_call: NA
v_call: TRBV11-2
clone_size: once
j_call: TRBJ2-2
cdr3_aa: CASSPRQWAGDTGELFF
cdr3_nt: TGTGCCAGCAGCCCCCGACAGTGGGCAGGAGACACCGGGGAGCTGTTTTTT

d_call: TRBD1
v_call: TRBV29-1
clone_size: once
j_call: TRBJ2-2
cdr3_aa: CSVGDRGLSSGELFF
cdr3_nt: TGCAGCGTTGGGGACAGGGGGCTATCGAGCGGGGAGCTGTTTTTT

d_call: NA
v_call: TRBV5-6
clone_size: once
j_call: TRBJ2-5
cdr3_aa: CASSPPEGYQETQYF
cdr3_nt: TGTGCCAGCAGCCCACCGGAAGGCTACCAAGAGACCCAGTACTTC

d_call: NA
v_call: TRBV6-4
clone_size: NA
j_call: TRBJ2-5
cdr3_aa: CASSEPGGPQETQYF
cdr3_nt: TGTGCCAGCAGTGAACCCGGAGGGCCTCAGGAGACCCAGTACTTC

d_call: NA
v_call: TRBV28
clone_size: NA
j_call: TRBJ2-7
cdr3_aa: CASRSSGSSYEQYF
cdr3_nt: TGTGCCAGCAGGTCCAGCGGCAGCTCCTACGAGCAGTACTTC

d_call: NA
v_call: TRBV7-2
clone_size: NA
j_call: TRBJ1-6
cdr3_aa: CASSSAGTDNSPLHF
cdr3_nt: TGTGCCAGCAGCTCTGCCGGGACTGACAATTCACCCCTCCACTTT

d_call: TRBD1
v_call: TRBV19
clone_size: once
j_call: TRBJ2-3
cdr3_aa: CASSIRQGWTDTQYF
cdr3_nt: TGTGCCAGTAGTATCAGACAGGGGTGGACAGATACGCAGTATTTT

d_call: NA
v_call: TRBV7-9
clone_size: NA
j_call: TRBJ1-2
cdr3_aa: CASSFDGYGYTF
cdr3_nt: TGTGCCAGCAGCTTCGACGGCTATGGCTACACCTTC

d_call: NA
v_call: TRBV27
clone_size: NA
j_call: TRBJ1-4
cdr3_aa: CASSLFGPLTRATNEKLFF
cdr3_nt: TGTGCCAGCAGTTTATTCGGCCCACTCACCCGTGCAACCAATGAAAAACTGTTTTTT

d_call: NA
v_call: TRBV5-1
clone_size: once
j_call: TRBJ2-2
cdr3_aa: CASSLGRENTGELFF
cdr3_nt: TGCGCCAGCAGCTTGGGACGGGAGAACACCGGGGAGCTGTTTTTT

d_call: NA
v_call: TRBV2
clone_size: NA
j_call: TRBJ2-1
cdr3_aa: CASSETRRNEQFF
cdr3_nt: TGTGCCAGCAGTGAAACCCGTCGGAATGAGCAGTTCTTC

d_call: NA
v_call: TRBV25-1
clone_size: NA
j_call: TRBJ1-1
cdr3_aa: CASSESGQTKNEAFF
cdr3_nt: TGTGCCAGCAGTGAGAGTGGACAAACAAAGAATGAAGCTTTCTTT

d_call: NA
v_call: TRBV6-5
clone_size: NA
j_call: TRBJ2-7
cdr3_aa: CASSYSPAKSYEQYF
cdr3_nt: TGTGCCAGCAGTTACTCCCCGGCGAAGTCCTACGAGCAGTACTTC

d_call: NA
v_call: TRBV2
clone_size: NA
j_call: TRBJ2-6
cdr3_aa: CASSESFPGANVLTF
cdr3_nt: TGTGCCAGCAGTGAATCGTTCCCTGGGGCCAACGTCCTGACTTTC

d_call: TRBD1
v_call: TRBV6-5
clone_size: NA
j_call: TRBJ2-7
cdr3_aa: CASRQTGVRTYEQYF
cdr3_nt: TGTGCCAGCAGGCAGACAGGGGTAAGGACCTACGAGCAGTACTTC

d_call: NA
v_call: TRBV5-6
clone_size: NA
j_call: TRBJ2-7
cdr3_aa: CASSFLARASYEQYF
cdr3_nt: TGTGCCAGCAGCTTTTTAGCCAGGGCCTCCTACGAGCAGTACTTC

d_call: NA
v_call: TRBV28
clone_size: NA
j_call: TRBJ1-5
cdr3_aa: CASSPDGINQPQHF
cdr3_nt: TGTGCCAGCAGTCCCGACGGCATCAATCAGCCCCAGCATTTT

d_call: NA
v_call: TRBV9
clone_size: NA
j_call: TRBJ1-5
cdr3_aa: CASSVSQGTHTSRRNQPQHF
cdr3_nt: TGTGCCAGCAGCGTTTCGCAGGGGACCCACACCAGCCGACGCAATCAGCCCCAGCATTTT

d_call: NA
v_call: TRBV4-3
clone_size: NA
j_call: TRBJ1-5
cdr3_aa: CASSQDVWGAWQPQHF
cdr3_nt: TGCGCCAGCAGCCAAGACGTGTGGGGGGCCTGGCAGCCCCAGCATTTT

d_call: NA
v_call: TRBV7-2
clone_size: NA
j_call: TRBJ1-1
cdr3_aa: CASSFSQVGAFF
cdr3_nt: TGTGCCAGCAGCTTTTCCCAGGTGGGGGCTTTCTTT

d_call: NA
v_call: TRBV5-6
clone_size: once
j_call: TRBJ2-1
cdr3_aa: CASSFDEVNEQFF
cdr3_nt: TGTGCCAGCAGCTTTGACGAGGTAAATGAGCAGTTCTTC

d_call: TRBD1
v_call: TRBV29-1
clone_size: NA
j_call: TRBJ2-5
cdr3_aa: CSVGQGMWETQYF
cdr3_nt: TGCAGCGTTGGACAGGGTATGTGGGAGACCCAGTACTTC

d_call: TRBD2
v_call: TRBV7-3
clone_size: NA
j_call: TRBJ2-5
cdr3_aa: CASSLGLAGSQETQYF
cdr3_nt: TGTGCCAGCAGCTTGGGACTAGCGGGATCACAAGAGACCCAGTACTTC

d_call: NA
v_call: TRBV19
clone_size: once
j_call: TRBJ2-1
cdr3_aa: CASSIDRGYNEQFF
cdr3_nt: TGTGCCAGTAGTATAGATAGGGGCTACAATGAGCAGTTCTTC

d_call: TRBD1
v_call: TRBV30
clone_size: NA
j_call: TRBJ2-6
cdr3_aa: CAWSTGGGGANVLTF
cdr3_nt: TGTGCCTGGAGTACAGGGGGCGGTGGGGCCAACGTCCTGACTTTC

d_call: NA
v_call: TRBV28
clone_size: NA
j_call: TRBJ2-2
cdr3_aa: CATRAGLGVRGAGELFF
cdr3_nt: TGTGCCACCAGAGCTGGTTTGGGGGTACGGGGTGCCGGGGAGCTGTTTTTT

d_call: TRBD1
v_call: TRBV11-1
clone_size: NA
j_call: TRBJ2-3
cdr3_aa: CASSPPGQNTDTQYF
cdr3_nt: TGTGCCAGCAGCCCCCCGGGACAGAACACAGATACGCAGTATTTT

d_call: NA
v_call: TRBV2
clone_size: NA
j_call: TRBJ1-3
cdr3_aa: CASSVARPSSGNTIYF
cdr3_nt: TGTGCCAGCAGTGTTGCCCGACCATCCTCTGGAAACACCATATATTTT

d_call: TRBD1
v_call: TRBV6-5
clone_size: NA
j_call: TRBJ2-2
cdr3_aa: CASSSDRGRDTGELFF
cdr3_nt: TGTGCCAGCAGTTCCGACAGGGGGAGAGACACCGGGGAGCTGTTTTTT

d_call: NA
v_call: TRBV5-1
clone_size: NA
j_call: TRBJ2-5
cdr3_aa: CASSLLVGGQETQYF
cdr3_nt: TGCGCCAGCAGCTTGTTGGTCGGCGGGCAAGAGACCCAGTACTTC

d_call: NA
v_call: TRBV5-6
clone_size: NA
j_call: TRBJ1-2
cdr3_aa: CASSSDRYYGYTF
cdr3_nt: TGTGCCAGCAGCTCGGACAGATACTATGGCTACACCTTC

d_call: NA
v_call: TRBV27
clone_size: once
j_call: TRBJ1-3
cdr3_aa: CASSPTKGGNTIYF
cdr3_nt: TGTGCCAGCAGCCCGACCAAGGGTGGAAACACCATATATTTT

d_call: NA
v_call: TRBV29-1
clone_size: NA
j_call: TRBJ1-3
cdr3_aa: CSVEGSTRNTIYF
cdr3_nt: TGCAGCGTTGAGGGGAGCACCAGAAACACCATATATTTT

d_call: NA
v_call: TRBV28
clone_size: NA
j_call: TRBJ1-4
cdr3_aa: CASSLYGAGTNEKLFF
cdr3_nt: TGTGCCAGCAGTTTGTATGGGGCGGGGACTAATGAAAAACTGTTTTTT

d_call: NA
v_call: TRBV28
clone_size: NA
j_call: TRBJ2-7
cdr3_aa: CASSPERPKGPSDEQYF
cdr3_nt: TGTGCCAGCAGTCCGGAGAGACCTAAGGGACCGAGTGACGAGCAGTACTTC

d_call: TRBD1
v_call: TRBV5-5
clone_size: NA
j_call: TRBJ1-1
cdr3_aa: CASSFGQGATEAFF
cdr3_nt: TGTGCCAGCAGCTTTGGACAGGGGGCAACTGAAGCTTTCTTT

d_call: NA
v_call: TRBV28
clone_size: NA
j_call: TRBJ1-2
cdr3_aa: CASSLRSPYGYTF
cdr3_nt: TGTGCCAGCAGTTTAAGGTCCCCCTATGGCTACACCTTC

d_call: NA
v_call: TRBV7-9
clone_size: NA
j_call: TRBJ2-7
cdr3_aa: CASSLGRTTYEQYF
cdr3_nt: TGTGCCAGCAGCTTAGGAAGGACTACCTACGAGCAGTACTTC

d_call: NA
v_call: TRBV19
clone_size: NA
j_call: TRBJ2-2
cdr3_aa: CASRKFTGELFF
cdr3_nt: TGTGCCAGTAGGAAGTTCACCGGGGAGCTGTTTTTT

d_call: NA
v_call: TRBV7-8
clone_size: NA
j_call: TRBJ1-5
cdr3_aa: CASSAGTSPGNQPQHF
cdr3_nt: TGTGCCAGCAGCGCCGGGACCAGTCCGGGCAATCAGCCCCAGCATTTT

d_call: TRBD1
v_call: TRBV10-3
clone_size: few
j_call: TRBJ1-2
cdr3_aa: CAISDRGDTSYTF
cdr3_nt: TGTGCCATCAGTGACAGGGGGGATACGAGCTACACCTTC

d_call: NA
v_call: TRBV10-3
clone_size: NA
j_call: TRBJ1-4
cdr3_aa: CAISPSDGANEKLFF
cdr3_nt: TGTGCCATCAGTCCATCGGACGGAGCTAATGAAAAACTGTTTTTT

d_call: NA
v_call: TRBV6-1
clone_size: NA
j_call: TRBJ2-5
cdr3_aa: CASSTRPQETQYF
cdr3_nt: TGTGCCAGCAGTACACGGCCCCAAGAGACCCAGTACTTC